One sample yielded the 13 T cell receptor beta chains listed below, sequenced in a study of shared clonotypes between healthy human individuals. Only in-frame clones appear in the TCRdb table, and some are missing; sequencing was by immunoSEQ multiplex PCR. The repertoire consists of 490,000 or so clones, with roughly 85% occurring once and the leading ten covering roughly 12%. What was sequenced was PBMCs. These receptors came from a woman aged 40 to 50 in good health. Some clones in this sample may be carry-over from other donors' samples.

This clone has a single count. V and J are TRBV7-9 and TRBJ2-4; 7 bases align to TRBD1. The CDR3 runs 14 residues. In germline, CDR1 is SEHNR, CDR2 FQNEAQ (reference sequence). Trimming at V came to 5 bases and at J to 4 bases, leaving 5 bases not matched to a gene. CDR3 sequence (DNA): TGTGCCAGCAGCCATCCGGGACAGAAAAACATTCAGTACTTC. This gives the protein CASSHPGQKNIQYF.

CDR3 coding DNA: TGTGCCGACCCCCAAGAGCGGGTAAACACCGGGGAGCTGTTTTTT. Protein: CADPQERVNTGELFF. The J gene is TRBJ2-2, the V gene TRBV7-9, with D possibly TRBD2 on 6 matching bases. The CDR3 consists of 15 residues. Germline CDR1 and CDR2: SEHNR and FQNEAQ (reference sequence). Trimming stripped 11 bases from V and 2 bases from J, with 18 bases between.

The chain employs TRBV29-1 and TRBJ2-5; possible D gene TRBD2, 7 bases. CDR1 is SQVTM and CDR2 is ANQGSEA in the germline V gene. V gave up 2 bases and J gave up 5 bases, with 21 bases separating them. CDR3 length: 16 amino acids. The DNA for the CDR3 is TGCAGCGTTGAAACAGCCCGGTCGGGGGGCTGGGAGACCCAGTACTTC. This gives the protein CSVETARSGGWETQYF.

The chain employs TRBV6-1 and TRBJ1-1; D not resolved. Trimming left V 0 bases short and J 5 bases short, with 7 bases between. Germline assignment: CDR1 MNHNS and CDR2 SASEGT. The CDR3 is 13 amino acids. The CDR3 nucleotides read TGTGCCAGCAGTGAAGCACGATGGACTGAAGCTTTCTTT. It specifies CASSEARWTEAFF.

This clone has only a few counts. V gene TRBV5-4 combines with J gene TRBJ2-2; tentative D call: TRBD1 (6 bases). The CDR3 consists of 16 residues. V lost 0 bases and J 6 bases, leaving 15 bases between the germline ends. In germline, CDR1 is SGHNT, CDR2 YYREEE (reference sequence). The CDR3 DNA follows: TGTGCCAGCAGCTTGGGGGCCAGGGGAGACGCCGGGGAGCTGTTTTTT. It is translated as CASSLGARGDAGELFF. The full variable domain, rest sourced from reference TRBV5-4 and TRBJ2-2, is ETGVTQSPTHLIKTRGQQVTLRCSSQSGHNTVSWYQQALGQGPQFIFQYYREEENGRGNFPPRFSGLQFPNYSSELNVNALELDDSALYLCASSLGARGDAGELFFGEGSRLTVL.

The chain uses TRBV7-9 and TRBJ2-7; TRBD2 matches at 7 bases. Germline values: CDR1 SEHNR, CDR2 FQNEAQ (reference sequence). V shed 3 bases and J 7 bases; nucleotides not matched to a gene: 12. This CDR3 has 15 amino acids. CDR3 nucleotide sequence: TGTGCCAGCAGCTTGGGTGGCGGGAGCATAAAAGAGCAGTACTTC. Its translation: CASSLGGGSIKEQYF.

The chain joins TRBV19 to TRBJ2-6; no reliable D call. This CDR3 has 16 amino acids. V lost 5 bases, J lost 2 bases, and 13 bases lay in between. CDR1 and CDR2 from the germline V gene are LNHDA and SQIVND (reference sequence). CDR3 loop: CASSSRAVTGANVLTF. In DNA form, the CDR3 reads TGTGCCAGTAGTTCCCGGGCCGTTACTGGGGCCAACGTCCTGACTTTC.

The chain joins TRBV5-1 to TRBJ1-2, with a weak D call TRBD1 (5 bases). Germline V gene lookup returns CDR1 SGHRS and CDR2 YFSETQ. V was clipped by 3 bases and J by 6 bases, with 15 bases between them. CDR3 size: 14 residues. DNA of the CDR3: TGCGCCAGCAGCTGGTCCGGGGGAGGCAATGGCTACACCTTC. It yields the protein CASSWSGGGNGYTF. Full variable domain (missing parts from reference TRBV5-1 and TRBJ1-2): KAGVTQTPRYLIKTRGQQVTLSCSPISGHRSVSWYQQTPGQGLQFLFEYFSETQRNKGNFPGRFSGRQFSNSRSEMNVSTLELGDSALYLCASSWSGGGNGYTFGSGTRLTVV.

CDR3 in amino acids: CASRAGDGYTF. CDR3 nucleotides: TGTGCCAGTAGAGCAGGGGATGGCTACACCTTC. V is TRBV19 and J is TRBJ1-2; maybe TRBD1 (6 bases). CDR1 is LNHDA and CDR2 is SQIVND in the germline V gene (reference sequence). V lost 6 bases to trimming and J lost 6 bases, with 8 bases between them. The CDR3 is 11 residues long.

The V and J genes are TRBV11-2 and TRBJ2-1; D may match TRBD1 or TRBD2 (5 bases each). The germline gives CDR1 SGHAT, CDR2 FQNNGV. V lost 1 base, J lost 3 bases, and 16 bases lay in between. The CDR3 has 17 residues. The CDR3 protein is CASSLGGRGKLYNEQFF. The DNA for the CDR3 is TGTGCCAGCAGCTTAGGAGGTCGGGGCAAACTCTACAATGAGCAGTTCTTC.

This clone has a handful of counts. The genes are TRBV7-9 and TRBJ1-2; D uncertain. Germline V gene lookup returns CDR1 SEHNR and CDR2 FQNEAQ (reference sequence). This CDR3 region has 13 residues. Trimming removed 2 bases from V and 7 bases from J, with 11 bases in between. The CDR3 nucleotides are TGTGCCAGCAGCTTACCGGGTAACGGTGGCTACACCTTC. This translates into CASSLPGNGGYTF.

The rearrangement joins TRBV28 to TRBJ1-5; D may be TRBD1 (5 bases). The germline CDR1 and CDR2 sequences are MDHEN and SYDVKM. The CDR3 is 14 residues long. Trimming pared 2 bases from V and 7 bases from J, leaving 12 bases between. CDR3 in DNA: TGTGCCAGCAGTTTAAGCGGGGGATGGCAGCCCCAGCATTTT. Residues: CASSLSGGWQPQHF.

The chain joins TRBV9 to TRBJ2-4; D is possibly TRBD1 (6 bases). The CDR3 sequence is 14 residues long. Per germline, CDR1 SGDLS and CDR2 YYNGEE. Trimming shortened V by 4 bases and J by 6 bases, and 14 bases separated the two germline ends. The chain's CDR3 is CASSSGTTGNIQYF. The CDR3 bases are TGTGCCAGCAGCTCCGGGACAACGGGAAACATTCAGTACTTC.